The present TCR beta chain was sequenced within a study of CD8 T cells in Susac syndrome (dated by TCRdb to the late 2010s). Turning to the overall study: Whether CD8+ T cell activation and differentiation in Susac syndrome was antigen driven was tested using repertoire sequencing. The full study reports these points: The study acknowledged that relatively few individuals were included in the TCR sequencing and HLA analysis.

In regard to this clonotype: What antigen it recognizes has not been identified. It has no much larger one-base neighbor in the sample; base qualities were not kept.

Trimming accounts for 6 bases at V and 6 bases at J, while the number of junction bases matched to no gene is 12. Sequences MNHEY (CDR1) and SMNVEV (CDR2) are obtained from the germline V gene (reference sequence). Counted from cysteine to phenylalanine, this CDR3 has 15 amino acids. Only the CDR3 part of the read is kept: 45 bases, read in frame from the first base. Peripheral blood CD8+ and CD4+ T cells from healthy donors, Susac syndrome patients and multiple sclerosis patients were profiled by high-throughput TCR beta sequencing. Healthy donors were included as age- and sex-matched controls. Bulk CD8+ and CD4+ T cells were purified by magnetic negative isolation, whereas CD8+ TEMRA cells were enriched by FACS. Blood was drawn into EDTA tubes, processed within 24 hours, and PBMCs were isolated by density gradient centrifugation. PBMCs intended for TCR sequencing were cryopreserved in liquid nitrogen and were subsequently thawed in a 37 degrees C water bath. The sorted or isolated CD4+, CD8+ and CD8+ TEMRA cells had a purity of 90% or higher.

RNA was extracted using the RNeasy kit, and about 0.5 to 1 ug of the RNA was reverse transcribed with random hexamers. The immunoSEQ multiplex PCR assay, which covers 54 Vbeta and 13 Jbeta segments, was used to amplify TCR beta CDR3 regions. To correct PCR amplification bias, a synthetic template baseline was used for both primer optimization and computational correction. Under the source paper's analysis protocol: Only productive sequences were kept, with reads annotated to V, D and J genes according to IMGT and analyzed in immunoSEQ Analyzer. To calculate clonality, Shannon entropy was normalized by log2 of the number of productive unique sequences and then subtracted from one. Public and private clones were assessed among the 100 most prevalent clones of each patient and control. A clone was defined as Susac-specific if it was absent from the healthy and MS cohorts, from 950 to 1,300 published viral clones and from other ImmuneACCESS disease sequences. In TCRdb, the public reads were trimmed at Q25 with fastp and aligned with MiXCR, with productive beta chains retained. Every distinct CDR3 protein forms one entry, paired with its most common genes and DNA. The V and J calls here are based on TCRdb, not the publication. This sample comprises 110,000 or so distinct CDR3 sequences, about 95% of them detected only once. The ten largest clones capture 0.096% of the sample.

Input material: CD4+ T cells from PBMCs. The chain links TRBV27 with TRBJ2-3; 7 of the junction bases match TRBD1. The source of this sequence is a human donor in good health. The CDR3 corresponds to CASRVQGLKRDTQYF. Here is the DNA: TGTGCCAGCAGAGTACAGGGGTTAAAGCGGGATACGCAGTATTTT.